This TCR beta chain was retrieved from a study of response to subunit inactivated influenza vaccine. In TCRdb, the RT-PCR reads were re-called with MiXCR into one record per CDR3 protein. The sample holds under 500,000 distinct CDR3 sequences, 10% to 11% seen once. Study-wide results and caveats: The study's authors posited that every seasonal influenza vaccination enlists few new T cells.

This clonotype was seen more than once but under ten times. Its antigen is not identified. Germline V gene lookup returns CDR1 MNHEY and CDR2 SVGAGI. Trimming left V 0 bases short and J 6 bases short, with 14 bases between. This CDR3 comprises 16 residues. Source: PBMCs from blood, taken 40 to 50 days after vaccination. The receptor was isolated from a man in his forties or fifties who received an inactivated influenza vaccine. The V call is TRBV6-5, the J call TRBJ2-2; no firm D call. CDR3 amino acids: CASSYSSTRLSGELFF. The CDR3 nucleotides read TGTGCCAGCAGTTACTCATCAACCCGACTTTCCGGGGAGCTGTTTTTT.